This T cell receptor beta chain is drawn from a study of read filtering for tumor transcriptome and immune sequencing. On this clonotype: This may be a read error, as it is one base from a much larger clone.

The library was built from approximately 400 ng RNA with molecular barcoded adaptors for alpha/delta and beta/gamma chains. TCRdb ran MiXCR on the reads and lists one entry per CDR3 protein. The table records tens of thousands of distinct CDR3 sequences, approximately 19% of them present only once. The CDR3 has 15 amino acids. V was cut by 3 bases and J by 7 bases, with 15 bases left in between. CDR1 and CDR2 (germline): MDHEN, SYDVKM. The gene calls are TRBV28 and TRBJ2-2; D uncertain. The TCR was taken from a donor aged 40 or over with multiple myeloma. The sample taken for sequencing was a population of CD138-negative cells sorted from bone marrow. CDR3 nucleotide sequence: TGTGCCAGCAGTTTTTCCCGGGCCGTTCACGGGGAGCTGTTTTTT. This codes for CASSFSRAVHGELFF. The full variable domain, its missing parts supplied by reference TRBV28 and TRBJ2-2, is DVKVTQSSRYLVKRTGEKVFLECVQDMDHENMFWYRQDPGLGLRLIYFSYDVKMKEKGDIPEGYSVSREKKERFSLILESASTNQTSMYLCASSFSRAVHGELFFGEGSRLTVL.